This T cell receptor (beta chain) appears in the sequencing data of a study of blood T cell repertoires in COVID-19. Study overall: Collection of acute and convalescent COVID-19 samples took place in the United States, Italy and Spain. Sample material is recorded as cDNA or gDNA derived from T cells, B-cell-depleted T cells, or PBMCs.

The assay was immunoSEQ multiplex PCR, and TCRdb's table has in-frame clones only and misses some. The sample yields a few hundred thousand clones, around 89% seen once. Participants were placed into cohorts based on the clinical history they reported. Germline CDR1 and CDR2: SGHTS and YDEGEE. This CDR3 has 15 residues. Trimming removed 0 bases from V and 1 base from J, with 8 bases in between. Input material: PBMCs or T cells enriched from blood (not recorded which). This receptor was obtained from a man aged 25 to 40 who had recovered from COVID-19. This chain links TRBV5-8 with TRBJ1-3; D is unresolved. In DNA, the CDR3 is TGTGCCAGCAGCTTGGCCAGGATATCTGGAAACACCATATATTTT. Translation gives CASSLARISGNTIYF.